Listed below are T cell receptor beta chains from one sample, sequenced in a study of cytomegalovirus exposure and HLA in healthy donors. Using immunoSEQ multiplex PCR, the repertoire was profiled, and TCRdb retains in-frame clones only, with some absent. The sample table sets out 95,000 to 110,000 clones. Sequenced sample: PBMCs. The receptors here all came from a man aged 40-50 years in good health and CMV-seronegative. Both conserved end residues are part of each CDR3. The D gene is left open where the match is weak.

D: TRBD1; V: TRBV19; J: TRBJ1-1; DNA: TGTGCCAGTAGGGGAACAGGGGGCCCCTCTGAAGCTTTCTTT; CDR3: CASRGTGGPSEAFF
D: .; V: TRBV10-2; J: TRBJ1-2; DNA: TGCGCCAGCAGGTCGGCAGGGGCTAACTATGGCTACACCTTC; CDR3: CASRSAGANYGYTF
D: TRBD2; V: TRBV5-1; J: TRBJ2-1; DNA: TGCGCCAGCAGCCCCGGGGCCCTTCGGGGGGAGGGACTGTACAATGAGCAGTTCTTC; CDR3: CASSPGALRGEGLYNEQFF
D: .; V: TRBV7-2; J: TRBJ1-1; DNA: TGTGCCAGCAGCTTATCCGGGAGCGCTGAAGCTTTCTTT; CDR3: CASSLSGSAEAFF
D: .; V: TRBV19; J: TRBJ2-3; DNA: TGTGCCAGTAGCCCGGGAGCAAAGGATACGCAGTATTTT; CDR3: CASSPGAKDTQYF
D: .; V: TRBV5-4; J: TRBJ2-7; DNA: TGTGCCAGCAGCTTGGTAGGCGGCTACGAGCAGTACTTC; CDR3: CASSLVGGYEQYF
D: .; V: TRBV9; J: TRBJ1-1; DNA: TGTGCCAGCAGCGGGGGGCCCCCTGAAGCTTTCTTT; CDR3: CASSGGPPEAFF
D: .; V: TRBV7-6; J: TRBJ1-1; DNA: TGTGCCAGCAGCGCCGGGAACACTGAAGCTTTCTTT; CDR3: CASSAGNTEAFF
D: TRBD2; V: TRBV7-6; J: TRBJ2-5; DNA: TGTGCCAGCAGCTTAAGCGGGGCCCCCAAGACCCAGTACTTC; CDR3: CASSLSGAPKTQYF
D: .; V: TRBV18; J: TRBJ2-7; DNA: TGTGCCAGCTCGCCCCCTGGCGGACTCGCCTACGAGCAGTACTTC; CDR3: CASSPPGGLAYEQYF
D: .; V: TRBV7-2; J: TRBJ2-7; DNA: TGTGCCAGCAGCCGGGGGGCGGGGCCCTACGAGCAGTACTTC; CDR3: CASSRGAGPYEQYF
D: TRBD1; V: TRBV18; J: TRBJ1-1; DNA: TGTGCCAGCTCACAAGACAGGGTGGGGGCTGAAGCTTTCTTT; CDR3: CASSQDRVGAEAFF
D: TRBD2; V: TRBV7-9; J: TRBJ2-3; DNA: TGTGCCAGCAGCCCGACTAGCGGCTACACAGATACGCAGTATTTT; CDR3: CASSPTSGYTDTQYF
D: TRBD2; V: TRBV4-3; J: TRBJ2-5; DNA: TGCGCCAGCAGCCAAGACTGGCTAGCGGGGGGAGAGACCCAGTACTTC; CDR3: CASSQDWLAGGETQYF
D: TRBD2; V: TRBV27; J: TRBJ2-3; DNA: TGTGCCAGCAGTTTGACTAGCGGGAGGTGGACAGATACGCAGTATTTT; CDR3: CASSLTSGRWTDTQYF
D: .; V: TRBV5-1; J: TRBJ2-1; DNA: TGCGCCAGCAGCGCGAACCCCGGGAAACCGCACAATGAGCAGTTCTTC; CDR3: CASSANPGKPHNEQFF
D: .; V: TRBV25-1; J: TRBJ2-2; DNA: TGTGCCAGCAGTGGTTCCACGGACACCGGGGAGCTGTTTTTT; CDR3: CASSGSTDTGELFF
D: TRBD1; V: TRBV5-5; J: TRBJ1-4; DNA: TGTGCCAGCCGTATTGGGACAGTTAATGAAAAACTGTTTTTT; CDR3: CASRIGTVNEKLFF
D: .; V: TRBV6-6; J: TRBJ1-4; DNA: TGTGCCAGCAGTTACTTCCAGGGGCGGGAAAAACTGTTTTTT; CDR3: CASSYFQGREKLFF
D: .; V: TRBV25-1; J: TRBJ1-1; DNA: TGTGCCAGCAGTGATCTCGGGGCTGAAGCTTTCTTT; CDR3: CASSDLGAEAFF
D: TRBD2; V: TRBV7-9; J: TRBJ2-1; DNA: TGTGCCAGCAGCTTAGGCTTCCGGGAGGGGTTCGGTTCGGAGCAGTTCTTC; CDR3: CASSLGFREGFGSEQFF
D: .; V: TRBV4-1; J: TRBJ2-1; DNA: TGCGCCAGCAGCCAAGTTCGCTCCTACGAGTACAATGAGCAGTTCTTC; CDR3: CASSQVRSYEYNEQFF
D: .; V: TRBV25-1; J: TRBJ1-1; DNA: TGTGCCAGCCGTGACTCAGGGGATCGGGGTGAAGCTTTCTTT; CDR3: CASRDSGDRGEAFF
D: TRBD1; V: TRBV30; J: TRBJ2-7; DNA: TGTGCCTGGGATAAACCGGGACAGCGATCCTACGAGCAGTACTTC; CDR3: CAWDKPGQRSYEQYF
D: .; V: TRBV6-5; J: TRBJ1-3; DNA: TGTGCCAGCCAGGGGTCTGGAAACACCATATATTTT; CDR3: CASQGSGNTIYF
D: TRBD1; V: TRBV5-5; J: TRBJ2-7; DNA: TGTGCCAGCATCCCGGGGACAGGACCCTCCTACGAGCAGTACTTC; CDR3: CASIPGTGPSYEQYF
D: TRBD1; V: TRBV7-9; J: TRBJ1-2; DNA: TGTGCCAGCAGCCACGAGGACAGGGTTAACTATGGCTACACCTTC; CDR3: CASSHEDRVNYGYTF
D: .; V: TRBV19; J: TRBJ1-1; DNA: TGTGCCAGTAGATACGGACAGACCACTGAAGCTTTCTTT; CDR3: CASRYGQTTEAFF
D: .; V: TRBV5-4; J: TRBJ2-3; DNA: TGTGCCAGCAGCTTGGCGGGAGGCACAGATACGCAGTATTTT; CDR3: CASSLAGGTDTQYF
D: .; V: TRBV5-1; J: TRBJ2-1; DNA: TGCGCCAGCAGCTTTATCCCCACGGGCGGGATTGACAATGAGCAGTTCTTC; CDR3: CASSFIPTGGIDNEQFF
D: .; V: TRBV7-9; J: TRBJ1-2; DNA: TGTGCCAGCAGCGCGGGGGGGGCAGGCACGAAAGCTAACTATGGCTACACCTTC; CDR3: CASSAGGAGTKANYGYTF
D: .; V: TRBV6-1; J: TRBJ1-4; DNA: TGTGCCAGCAGCGATGGTGGCGGCAATAATGAAAAACTGTTTTTT; CDR3: CASSDGGGNNEKLFF
D: TRBD2; V: TRBV7-9; J: TRBJ2-5; DNA: TGTGCCAGCGGGGGGTTAGCGGGAGAAGAGACCCAGTACTTC; CDR3: CASGGLAGEETQYF
D: TRBD1; V: TRBV28; J: TRBJ1-2; DNA: TGTGCCAGCAGTCCAGCGACAGGGGGGATCTATGGCTACACCTTC; CDR3: CASSPATGGIYGYTF
D: TRBD1; V: TRBV30; J: TRBJ1-3; DNA: TGTGCCGTTATCGACAGGGTGGACACCATATATTTT; CDR3: CAVIDRVDTIYF
D: .; V: TRBV6-1; J: TRBJ2-7; DNA: TGTGCCAGCAAAACACACGATGGTTCGGGCGAGCAGTACTTC; CDR3: CASKTHDGSGEQYF
D: .; V: TRBV27; J: TRBJ2-2; DNA: TGTGCCAGCAGTCTAGCTCATTCGCCCACCGGGGAGCTGTTTTTT; CDR3: CASSLAHSPTGELFF
D: .; V: TRBV15; J: TRBJ1-4; DNA: TGTGCCACCAGCAGAGGTGAGGGCCAAGGTGAAAAACTGTTTTTT; CDR3: CATSRGEGQGEKLFF
D: .; V: TRBV18; J: TRBJ2-7; DNA: TGTGCCAGCTCAGGCCTCAAATACGAGCAGTACTTC; CDR3: CASSGLKYEQYF
D: .; V: TRBV23-1; J: TRBJ2-1; DNA: TGCGCCAGCAGTCAATCGAGCGGTATCTCCTACAATGAGCAGTTCTTC; CDR3: CASSQSSGISYNEQFF